This TCR beta chain was sequenced during a study of neoadjuvant anti-PD-1 for oral cavity cancer. Across the study: Around day 43, patients without progression received a fourth nivolumab dose before surgery.

Patients had newly diagnosed, untreated stage II-IVA oral cavity squamous cell carcinoma. The patients had HPV-negative, locally advanced oral cavity squamous cell carcinoma. General study findings and limits: TCR analyses covered only a few patients per response group.

TCRdb's table, derived via immunoSEQ multiplex PCR, lists solely in-frame clones and lacks some. The table shows around 5,700 clones, with roughly 56% occurring only once. Per germline, CDR1 SGHVS and CDR2 FNYEAQ. This CDR3 is built from 13 residues. The V end was cut by 5 bases, the J end by 6 bases, with 14 bases between. Of note for this clone: Antigen unknown.

The source of this sequence is a person between 35 and 79 years old with oral cavity squamous cell carcinoma. Material: tumor tissue, obtained before nivolumab (anti-PD-1) treatment. This chain links TRBV7-6 with TRBJ2-7; TRBD1 might be the D (6 bases). The DNA for the CDR3 is TGTGCCAGCAGCCTACAGGGAACTTCCGAGCAGTACTTC. Translating it yields CASSLQGTSEQYF.